This T cell receptor (beta chain) was identified during a study of T cell repertoires in cytomegalovirus infection. About the study: The public TCR beta signatures pointed to both CMV infection and matching HLA type.

This clonotype has more than one count but fewer than ten. Its specificity is unknown. TCRdb recomputed calls from the reads with MiXCR, one row per CDR3 protein. The sample lists about 140,000 distinct CDR3 sequences, roughly 6% seen once, with under 20% in the top ten. Findings and caveats of the study: Public TCR beta family frequency separated CMV-and-HLA carriers, including in an independent cohort. Clonotypes of TCR beta that were HLA-C-restricted and CMV-specific dominated the ex vivo response.

This sequence originates from a human donor in good health (CMV status not recorded). Some clones in this sample may be carry-over from other donors' samples. Sequencing used PBMCs.

The CDR3: CSARDKGSNSGNTIYF. Here the CDR3 DNA reads TGCAGTGCTAGAGATAAAGGGTCCAACTCTGGAAACACCATATATTTT. The chain couples TRBV20-1 to TRBJ1-3, with D unclear. CDR1 is DFQATT, CDR2 SNEGSKA, per germline (reference sequence). This CDR3 comprises 16 residues. The V gene lost 0 bases and the J gene lost 0 bases, with 12 bases spanning the gap.